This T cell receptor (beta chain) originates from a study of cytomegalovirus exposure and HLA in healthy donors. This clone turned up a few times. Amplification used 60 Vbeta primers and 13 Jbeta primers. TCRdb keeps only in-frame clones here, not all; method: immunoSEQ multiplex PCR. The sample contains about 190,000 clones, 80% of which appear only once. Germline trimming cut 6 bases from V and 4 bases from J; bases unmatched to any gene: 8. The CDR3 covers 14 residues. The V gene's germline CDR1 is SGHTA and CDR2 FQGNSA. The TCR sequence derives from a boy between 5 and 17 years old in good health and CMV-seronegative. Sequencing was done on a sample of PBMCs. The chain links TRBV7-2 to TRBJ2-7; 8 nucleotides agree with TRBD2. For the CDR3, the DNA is TGTGCCAGCAGTCCTCTCGGGGGGGCTTACGAGCAGTACTTC. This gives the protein CASSPLGGAYEQYF.